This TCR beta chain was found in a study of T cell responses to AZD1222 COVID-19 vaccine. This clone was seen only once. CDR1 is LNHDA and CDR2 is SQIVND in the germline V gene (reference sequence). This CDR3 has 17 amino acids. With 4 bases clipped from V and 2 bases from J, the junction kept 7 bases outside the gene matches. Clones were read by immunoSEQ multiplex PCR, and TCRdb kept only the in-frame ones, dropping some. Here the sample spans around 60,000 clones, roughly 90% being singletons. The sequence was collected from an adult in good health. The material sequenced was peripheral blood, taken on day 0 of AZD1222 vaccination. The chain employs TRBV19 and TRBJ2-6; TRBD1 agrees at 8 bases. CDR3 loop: CASSTRQGNPGANVLTF. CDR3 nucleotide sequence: TGTGCCAGTAGTACGAGACAGGGGAATCCTGGGGCCAACGTCCTGACTTTC.